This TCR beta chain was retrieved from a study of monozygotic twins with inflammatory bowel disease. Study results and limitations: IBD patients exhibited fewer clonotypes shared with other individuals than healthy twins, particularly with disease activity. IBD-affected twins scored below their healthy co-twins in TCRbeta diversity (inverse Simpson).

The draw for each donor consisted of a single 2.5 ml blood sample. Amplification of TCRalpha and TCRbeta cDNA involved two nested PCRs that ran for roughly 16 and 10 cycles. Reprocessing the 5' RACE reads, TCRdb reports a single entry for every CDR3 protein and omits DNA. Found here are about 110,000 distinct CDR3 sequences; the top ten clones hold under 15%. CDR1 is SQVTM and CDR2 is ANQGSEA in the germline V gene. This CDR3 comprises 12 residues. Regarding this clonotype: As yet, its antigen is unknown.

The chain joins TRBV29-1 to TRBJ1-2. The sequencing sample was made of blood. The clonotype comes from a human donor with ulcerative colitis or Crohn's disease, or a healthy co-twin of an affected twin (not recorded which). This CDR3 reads CSVNIGFYGYTF. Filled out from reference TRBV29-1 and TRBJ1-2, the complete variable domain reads SAVISQKPSRDICQRGTSLTIQCQVDSQVTMMFWYRQQPGQSLTLIATANQGSEATYESGFVIDKFPISRPNLTFSTLTVSNMSPEDSSIYLCSVNIGFYGYTFGSGTRLTVV.